A selection of T cell receptor beta chains follows, all from one sample in a study of shared clonotypes between healthy human individuals. Clones were sequenced by immunoSEQ multiplex PCR, and TCRdb holds only the in-frame ones, with some missing. The sample shows millions of clones, approximately 94% of them seen only once. Material: naive CD8+ T cells from PBMCs. The source of these receptors is a man younger than 30 in good health. Some clones in this sample may be carry-over from other donors' samples. Each CDR3 is given with its conserved first and last residue. The order of the fields is J gene, V gene, D gene, clone size, CDR3 protein, CDR3 DNA. D genes are given only for firm matches. Size values are once, few and many counts, or a class for expanded clones, and some rows have none.

>TRBJ1-5|TRBV27|NA|NA
CASSLSIGSNQPQHF
TGTGCCAGCAGTTTATCTATAGGAAGCAATCAGCCCCAGCATTTT
>TRBJ2-7|TRBV7-9|NA|NA
CASSPRDITYEQYF
TGTGCCAGCAGCCCCCGGGACATTACCTACGAGCAGTACTTC
>TRBJ2-5|TRBV19|TRBD2|NA
CASSPGGLAPTQETQYF
TGTGCCAGTAGTCCGGGGGGACTAGCGCCTACTCAAGAGACCCAGTACTTC
>TRBJ2-3|TRBV18|NA|NA
CASSPLRTDTQYF
TGTGCCAGCTCACCCCTACGCACAGATACGCAGTATTTT
>TRBJ2-3|TRBV27|TRBD2|NA
CASTPGGGTDTQYF
TGTGCCAGCACCCCCGGGGGGGGGACAGATACGCAGTATTTT
>TRBJ1-1|TRBV12-5|NA|NA
CASGLSRVTEAFF
TGTGCTAGTGGTTTAAGCCGGGTTACTGAAGCTTTCTTT
>TRBJ2-7|TRBV7-9|TRBD2|NA
CASSLDGRGVDEQYF
TGTGCCAGCAGCTTAGACGGGAGGGGCGTGGACGAGCAGTACTTC
>TRBJ1-2|TRBV27|TRBD1|NA
CASRRDRDNYGYTF
TGTGCCAGCAGGAGGGACAGGGATAACTATGGCTACACCTTC
>TRBJ2-1|TRBV7-6|TRBD2|NA
CASSQGLAAYNEQFF
TGTGCCAGCAGCCAAGGACTAGCGGCTTACAATGAGCAGTTCTTC
>TRBJ2-7|TRBV7-9|NA|NA
CASSHGARTYEQYF
TGTGCCAGCAGCCACGGGGCGAGAACCTACGAGCAGTACTTC
>TRBJ1-1|TRBV19|NA|NA
CASRGTMNTEAFF
TGTGCCAGTCGGGGGACTATGAACACTGAAGCTTTCTTT
>TRBJ2-3|TRBV7-3|NA|NA
CASSSISTDTQYF
TGTGCCAGCAGCTCGATTAGCACAGATACGCAGTATTTT
>TRBJ2-1|TRBV13|NA|NA
CASSLGGTSYNEQFF
TGTGCCAGCAGCTTAGGCGGGACGTCCTACAATGAGCAGTTCTTC
>TRBJ2-2|TRBV6-5|NA|NA
CASSYARGTGELFF
TGTGCCAGCAGTTACGCACGGGGCACCGGGGAGCTGTTTTTT
>TRBJ2-1|TRBV9|TRBD2|few
CASSVTPGLAGAYNEQFF
TGTGCCAGCAGCGTAACCCCGGGACTAGCGGGAGCATACAATGAGCAGTTCTTC
>TRBJ2-1|TRBV7-9|NA|NA
CASSLNPGVSNEQFF
TGTGCCAGCAGCTTAAATCCGGGAGTAAGCAATGAGCAGTTCTTC
>TRBJ1-1|TRBV7-9|NA|NA
CASSFQGTEAFF
TGTGCCAGCAGCTTTCAGGGAACTGAAGCTTTCTTT
>TRBJ2-7|TRBV29-1|NA|NA
CSVAGTRASYEQYF
TGCAGCGTTGCCGGGACACGAGCTTCCTACGAGCAGTACTTC
>TRBJ2-7|TRBV27|NA|NA
CASGETTVMDEQYF
TGTGCCAGCGGGGAAACGACAGTAATGGACGAGCAGTACTTC
>TRBJ2-1|TRBV4-1|NA|once
CASSQVGAYNEQFF
TGCGCCAGCAGCCAAGTGGGGGCCTACAATGAGCAGTTCTTC
>TRBJ1-5|TRBV28|NA|once
CASSLWRTDSNQPQHF
TGTGCCAGCAGTTTATGGAGGACCGATAGCAATCAGCCCCAGCATTTT
>TRBJ2-1|TRBV5-6|NA|NA
CASSLEWGLSEQFF
TGTGCCAGCAGCTTGGAATGGGGGCTGAGTGAGCAGTTCTTC
>TRBJ2-2|TRBV2|NA|NA
CASSEGATGELFF
TGTGCCAGCAGTGAAGGGGCCACCGGGGAGCTGTTTTTT
>TRBJ2-1|TRBV18|NA|NA
CASSPPGNEQFF
TGTGCCAGCTCACCCCCTGGGAATGAGCAGTTCTTC
>TRBJ2-1|TRBV5-6|TRBD1|once
CASSRDRGPYNEQFF
TGTGCCAGCAGCCGGGACAGGGGGCCCTACAATGAGCAGTTCTTC
>TRBJ1-5|TRBV11-1|TRBD1|NA
CASSQDRDNQPQHF
TGTGCCAGCAGCCAGGACAGGGACAATCAGCCCCAGCATTTT
>TRBJ2-7|TRBV27|NA|NA
CAIAPGITYEQYF
TGTGCCATCGCCCCCGGGATCACCTACGAGCAGTACTTC
>TRBJ2-5|TRBV28|TRBD2|NA
CASSLNAPGLAGGLQETQYF
TGTGCCAGCAGTTTAAACGCCCCCGGGCTAGCGGGAGGGCTTCAAGAGACCCAGTACTTC
>TRBJ2-1|TRBV10-2|NA|NA
CASSGDGPDEFF
TGCGCCAGCAGTGGGGACGGACCAGATGAGTTCTTC
>TRBJ1-1|TRBV7-6|NA|NA
CASSRRQVMNTEAFF
TGTGCCAGCAGCCGGCGACAGGTTATGAACACTGAAGCTTTCTTT
>TRBJ1-6|TRBV6-6|NA|NA
CATTGGTYSPLHF
TGTGCCACCACCGGCGGGACTTATTCACCCCTCCACTTT
>TRBJ2-7|TRBV27|NA|NA
CASSWSGSSYEQYF
TGTGCCAGCAGTTGGTCAGGGAGCTCCTACGAGCAGTACTTC
>TRBJ2-5|TRBV4-3|TRBD1|once
CASSQDRVETQYF
TGCGCCAGCAGCCAGGACAGGGTTGAGACCCAGTACTTC
>TRBJ2-7|TRBV11-2|TRBD2|NA
CASSSGTSGPYEQYF
TGTGCCAGCAGCTCGGGGACTAGCGGACCCTACGAGCAGTACTTC
>TRBJ2-1|TRBV27|NA|NA
CASSHRAPAYNEQFF
TGTGCCAGCAGTCACAGGGCTCCCGCCTACAATGAGCAGTTCTTC
>TRBJ2-3|TRBV10-1|NA|once
CASSESGTGLTDTQYF
TGCGCCAGCAGTGAGTCTGGCACAGGATTAACAGATACGCAGTATTTT
>TRBJ1-1|TRBV13|NA|NA
CASSPFEAFF
TGTGCCAGCAGTCCATTTGAAGCTTTCTTT
>TRBJ1-2|TRBV18|TRBD1|once
CASSPPGTANYGYTF
TGTGCCAGCTCACCACCGGGGACAGCCAACTATGGCTACACCTTC
>TRBJ1-1|TRBV29-1|NA|few
CSVRGGQSTEAFF
TGCAGCGTCAGAGGAGGGCAGAGCACTGAAGCTTTCTTT
>TRBJ1-5|TRBV4-1|NA|NA
CASSQGSLNSNQPQHF
TGCGCCAGCAGCCAAGGGAGCTTGAATAGCAATCAGCCCCAGCATTTT
>TRBJ2-7|TRBV4-2|NA|NA
CASSQDQPGWGNYEQYF
TGTGCCAGCAGCCAAGATCAGCCAGGATGGGGGAACTACGAGCAGTACTTC
>TRBJ2-7|TRBV13|NA|NA
CASSLSSTYEQYF
TGTGCCAGCAGCTTATCCAGCACCTACGAGCAGTACTTC
>TRBJ2-1|TRBV11-2|NA|NA
CASSFYHRMNYNEQFF
TGTGCCAGCAGCTTCTATCACAGGATGAATTACAATGAGCAGTTCTTC
>TRBJ2-1|TRBV6-6|NA|NA
CASSFQQYNEQFF
TGTGCCAGCAGTTTCCAACAGTACAATGAGCAGTTCTTC
>TRBJ1-1|TRBV6-6|NA|NA
CALQRGFVTEAFF
TGTGCCCTACAGCGAGGGTTTGTCACTGAAGCTTTCTTT
>TRBJ1-2|TRBV7-9|NA|NA
CASSTLGGGYTF
TGTGCCAGCAGCACCCTCGGGGGTGGCTACACCTTC
>TRBJ2-3|TRBV6-4|TRBD1|NA
CASRVGQGSTDTQYF
TGTGCCAGCAGGGTCGGACAGGGCAGCACAGATACGCAGTATTTT
>TRBJ2-2|TRBV19|NA|NA
CASSLLVAGNTGELFF
TGTGCCAGTAGCTTGTTAGTCGCGGGCAACACCGGGGAGCTGTTTTTT
>TRBJ1-5|TRBV19|TRBD1|NA
CASSISDRVHQPQHF
TGTGCCAGTAGTATCTCGGACAGGGTGCATCAGCCCCAGCATTTT